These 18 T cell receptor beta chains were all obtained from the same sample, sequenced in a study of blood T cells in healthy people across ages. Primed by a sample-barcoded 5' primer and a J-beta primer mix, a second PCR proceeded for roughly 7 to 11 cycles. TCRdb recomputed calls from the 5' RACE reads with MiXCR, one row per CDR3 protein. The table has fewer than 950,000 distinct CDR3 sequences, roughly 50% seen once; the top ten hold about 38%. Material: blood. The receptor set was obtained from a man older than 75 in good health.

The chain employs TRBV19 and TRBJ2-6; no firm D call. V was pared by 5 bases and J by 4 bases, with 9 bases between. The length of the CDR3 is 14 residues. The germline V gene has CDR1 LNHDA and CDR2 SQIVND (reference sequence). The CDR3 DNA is TGTGCCAGTAGTTCCCACCGCGGGGCCAACGTCCTGACTTTC. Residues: CASSSHRGANVLTF.

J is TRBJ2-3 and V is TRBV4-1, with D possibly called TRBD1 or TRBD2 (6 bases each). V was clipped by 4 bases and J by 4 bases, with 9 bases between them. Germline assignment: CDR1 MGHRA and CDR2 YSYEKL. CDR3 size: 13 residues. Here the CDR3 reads CASSRGASDTQYF. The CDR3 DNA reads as TGCGCCAGCAGCCGGGGGGCTTCAGATACGCAGTATTTT.

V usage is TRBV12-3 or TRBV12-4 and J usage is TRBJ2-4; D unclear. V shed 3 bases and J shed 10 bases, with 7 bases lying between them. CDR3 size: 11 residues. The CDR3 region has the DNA TGTGCCAGCAGTTTTGCGACGATTCAGTACTTC. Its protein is CASSFATIQYF.

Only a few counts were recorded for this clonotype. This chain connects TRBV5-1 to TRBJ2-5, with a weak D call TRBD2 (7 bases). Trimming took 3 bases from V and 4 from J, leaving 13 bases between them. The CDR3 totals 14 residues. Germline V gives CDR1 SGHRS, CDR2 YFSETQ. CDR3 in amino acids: CASSSPGGPETQYF. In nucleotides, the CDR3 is TGCGCCAGCAGCTCCCCCGGGGGGCCAGAGACCCAGTACTTC.

CDR3 sequence: CASSANQANYGYTF. The CDR3 nucleotides read TGTGCCAGCAGCGCCAACCAAGCAAACTATGGCTACACCTTC. The chain carries TRBV2 and TRBJ1-2, with D unclear. Trimming stripped 6 bases from V and 2 bases from J, with 13 bases between. CDR3 length: 14 residues. The V gene's germline CDR1 is SNHLY and CDR2 FYNNEI.

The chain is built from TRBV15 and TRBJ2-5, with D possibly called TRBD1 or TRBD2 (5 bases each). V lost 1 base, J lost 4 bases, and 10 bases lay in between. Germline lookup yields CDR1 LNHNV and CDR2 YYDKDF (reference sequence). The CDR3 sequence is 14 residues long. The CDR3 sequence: CATSRAVGGETQYF. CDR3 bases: TGTGCCACCAGCAGAGCGGTTGGGGGAGAGACCCAGTACTTC.

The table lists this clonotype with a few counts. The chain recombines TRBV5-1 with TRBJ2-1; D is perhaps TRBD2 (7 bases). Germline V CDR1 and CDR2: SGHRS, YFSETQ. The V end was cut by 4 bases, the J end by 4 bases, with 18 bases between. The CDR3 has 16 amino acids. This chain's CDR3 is CASSPRGDYQYNEQFF. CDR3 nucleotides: TGCGCCAGCAGCCCTAGGGGGGACTACCAGTACAATGAGCAGTTCTTC. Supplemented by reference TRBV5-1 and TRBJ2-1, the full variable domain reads KAGVTQTPRYLIKTRGQQVTLSCSPISGHRSVSWYQQTPGQGLQFLFEYFSETQRNKGNFPGRFSGRQFSNSRSEMNVSTLELGDSALYLCASSPRGDYQYNEQFFGPGTRLTVL.

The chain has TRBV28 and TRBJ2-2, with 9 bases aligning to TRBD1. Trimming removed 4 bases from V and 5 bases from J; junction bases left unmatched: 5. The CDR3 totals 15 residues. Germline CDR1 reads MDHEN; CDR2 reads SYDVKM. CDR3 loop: CASSSAGTGTGELFF. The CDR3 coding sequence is TGTGCCAGCAGTTCCGCCGGGACAGGGACCGGGGAGCTGTTTTTT. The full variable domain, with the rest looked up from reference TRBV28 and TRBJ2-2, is DVKVTQSSRYLVKRTGEKVFLECVQDMDHENMFWYRQDPGLGLRLIYFSYDVKMKEKGDIPEGYSVSREKKERFSLILESASTNQTSMYLCASSSAGTGTGELFFGEGSRLTVL.

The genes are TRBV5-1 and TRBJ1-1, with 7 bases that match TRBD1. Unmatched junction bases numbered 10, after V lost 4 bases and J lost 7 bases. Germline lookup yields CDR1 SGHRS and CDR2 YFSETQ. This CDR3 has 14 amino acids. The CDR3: CASSGRTGRGEAFF. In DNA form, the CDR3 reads TGCGCCAGCAGCGGACGGACAGGTCGCGGTGAAGCTTTCTTT.

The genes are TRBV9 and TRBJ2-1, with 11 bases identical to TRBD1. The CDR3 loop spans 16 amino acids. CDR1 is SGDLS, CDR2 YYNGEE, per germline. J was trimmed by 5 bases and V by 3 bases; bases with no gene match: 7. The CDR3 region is CASSAWDRGGNNEQFF. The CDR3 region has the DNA TGTGCCAGCAGCGCCTGGGACAGGGGGGGAAACAATGAGCAGTTCTTC.

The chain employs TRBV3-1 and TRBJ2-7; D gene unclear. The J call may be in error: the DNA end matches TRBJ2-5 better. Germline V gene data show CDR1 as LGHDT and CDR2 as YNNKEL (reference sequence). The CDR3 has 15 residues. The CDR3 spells CASSQDPGRQETQYF. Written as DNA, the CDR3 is TGTGCCAGCAGCCAAGATCCAGGCAGACAAGAGACCCAGTACTTC.

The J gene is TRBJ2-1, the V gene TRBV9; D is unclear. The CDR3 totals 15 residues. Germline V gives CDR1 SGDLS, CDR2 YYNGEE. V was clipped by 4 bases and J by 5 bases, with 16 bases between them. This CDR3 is CASSPRAAPDNEQFF. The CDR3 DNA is TGTGCCAGCAGCCCTCGGGCGGCCCCAGACAATGAGCAGTTCTTC.

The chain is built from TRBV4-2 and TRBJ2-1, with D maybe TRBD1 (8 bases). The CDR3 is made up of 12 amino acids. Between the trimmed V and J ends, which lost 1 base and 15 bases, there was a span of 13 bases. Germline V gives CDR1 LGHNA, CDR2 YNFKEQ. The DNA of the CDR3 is TGTGCCAGCAGCCAAGGGACAGGGAGGGGGTTCTTC. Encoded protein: CASSQGTGRGFF.

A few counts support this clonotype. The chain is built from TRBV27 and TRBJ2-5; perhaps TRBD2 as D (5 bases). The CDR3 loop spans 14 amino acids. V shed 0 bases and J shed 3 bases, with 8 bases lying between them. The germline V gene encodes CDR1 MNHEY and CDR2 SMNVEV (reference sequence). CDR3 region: CASSLSFGEETQYF. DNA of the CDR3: TGTGCCAGCAGTTTATCATTCGGGGAAGAGACCCAGTACTTC.

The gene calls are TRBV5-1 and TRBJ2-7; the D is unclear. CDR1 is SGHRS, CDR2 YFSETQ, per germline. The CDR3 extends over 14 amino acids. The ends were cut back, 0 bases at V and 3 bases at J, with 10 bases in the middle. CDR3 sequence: CASSLDSRNYEQYF. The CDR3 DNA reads TGCGCCAGCAGCTTGGACTCCCGGAACTACGAGCAGTACTTC.

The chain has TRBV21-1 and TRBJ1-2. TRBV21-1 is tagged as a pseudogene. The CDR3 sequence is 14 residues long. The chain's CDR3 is CASNMKAGYYGYTF. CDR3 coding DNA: TGTGCCAGCAACATGAAGGCAGGCTACTATGGCTACACCTTC.

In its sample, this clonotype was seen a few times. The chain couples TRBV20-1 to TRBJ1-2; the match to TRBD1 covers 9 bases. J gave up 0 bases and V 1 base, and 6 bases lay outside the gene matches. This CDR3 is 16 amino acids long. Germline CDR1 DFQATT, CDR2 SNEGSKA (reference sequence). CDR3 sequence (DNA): TGCAGTGCTAGAGCCCCGGACAGGGGAGCTAACTATGGCTACACCTTC. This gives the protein CSARAPDRGANYGYTF.

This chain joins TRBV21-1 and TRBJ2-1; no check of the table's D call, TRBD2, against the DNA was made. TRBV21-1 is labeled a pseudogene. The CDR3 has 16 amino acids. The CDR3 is CASPEEELAGEDEQFF. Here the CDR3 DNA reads TGTGCCAGCCCTGAGGAGGAACTAGCGGGAGAAGATGAGCAGTTCTTC.